The 17 T cell receptor beta chains given below trace back to one sample, sequenced in a study of OX40 agonist ivuxolimab in advanced cancers. Here immunoSEQ multiplex PCR was the method, and the copy in TCRdb shows in-frame clones only, minus some. The repertoire consists of 98,000 or so clones, with roughly 83% occurring once and the leading ten covering more than 1.1%. The sequencing here drew on CD4+ or CD8+ T cells sorted from blood, taken in a trial of the OX40 agonist ivuxolimab. The receptors were gathered from an adult with an advanced solid tumor such as melanoma, head and neck, liver or kidney cancer.

The rearrangement links TRBV11-1 to TRBJ1-1; 7 nucleotides align to TRBD1. The ends lost 7 bases at V and 5 bases at J; junction bases unmatched: 13. From germline, CDR1 is SGHAT and CDR2 FQDESV (reference sequence). The CDR3 loop spans 15 amino acids. CDR3 in DNA: TGTGCCAGCAAAATTAACAGGGGCGTCGGGACTGAAGCTTTCTTT. Translated: CASKINRGVGTEAFF. Looking up the rest from reference TRBV11-1 and TRBJ1-1 gives the full variable domain: EAEVAQSPRYKITEKSQAVAFWCDPISGHATLYWYRQILGQGPELLVQFQDESVVDDSQLPKDRFSAERLKGVDSTLKIQPAELGDSAMYLCASKINRGVGTEAFFGQGTRLTVV.

This clone came up a few times. The rearrangement links TRBV14 to TRBJ1-3; TRBD1 aligns across 7 bases. This CDR3 is built from 15 residues. Per germline, CDR1 SGHDN and CDR2 FVKESK. V was pared by 1 base and J by 3 bases, with 3 bases of the junction left unmatched. The CDR3 DNA is TGTGCCAGCAGCCAAGTAGGGGGCGTTGGAAACACCATATATTTT. Translated: CASSQVGGVGNTIYF.

The rearrangement joins TRBV2 to TRBJ1-1, with 10 bases fitting TRBD1. Trimming removed 9 bases from V and 4 bases from J; junction bases left unmatched: 5. The CDR3 covers 13 residues. Germline CDR1 reads SNHLY; CDR2 reads FYNNEI. CDR3 in amino acids: CASRGQGVTEAFF. CDR3 in DNA: TGTGCCAGTAGAGGACAGGGGGTCACTGAAGCTTTCTTT.

The genes are TRBV5-6 and TRBJ1-1; D unresolved. Trimming pared 4 bases from V and 4 bases from J, leaving 14 bases between. Germline CDR1 SGHDT, CDR2 YYEEEE. The CDR3 has 14 amino acids. For the CDR3, the DNA is TGTGCCAGCAGCCCCAGGACCCGGACCACTGAAGCTTTCTTT. Translation: CASSPRTRTTEAFF.

The genes are TRBV6-1 and TRBJ2-3; 9 nucleotides agree with TRBD2. The CDR3 contains 20 residues. Germline CDR1 reads MNHNS; CDR2 reads SASEGT. V lost 4 bases, J lost 3 bases, and 20 bases stayed unmatched. DNA of the CDR3: TGTGCCAGCAGTGCTTTAGGCAGGGCTCGAGCGGGAGGATGGACAGATACGCAGTATTTT. This gives the protein CASSALGRARAGGWTDTQYF.

The rearrangement uses TRBV6-6 and TRBJ1-2, with D possibly matching TRBD1 (5 bases). Germline CDR1 reads MNHNY; CDR2 reads SVGAGI (reference sequence). The CDR3 has 15 residues. V was cut by 2 bases and J by 2 bases, with 12 bases left in between. CDR3 bases: TGTGCCAGCAGTTACATGGGGGAAGGAAACTATGGCTACACCTTC. This sequence encodes CASSYMGEGNYGYTF.

The chain joins TRBV9 to TRBJ2-3; 8 positions match TRBD2. The germline V gene has CDR1 SGDLS and CDR2 YYNGEE. The trim removed 2 bases at V and 5 bases at J, leaving 10 bases unmatched. This CDR3 has 16 residues. The CDR3 coding sequence is TGTGCCAGCAGCGTTGGGGCTCTAGCGGGCGGAGATACGCAGTATTTT. This encodes CASSVGALAGGDTQYF.

V usage is TRBV5-8 and J usage is TRBJ2-5, with 11 bases lining up with TRBD2. The ends lost 0 bases at V and 1 base at J; junction bases unmatched: 2. The CDR3 spans 16 residues. CDR1 and CDR2 from the germline V gene are SGHTS and YDEGEE. CDR3 nucleotides: TGTGCCAGCAGCTTGGGTCTAGCGGGAGGCCAAGAGACCCAGTACTTC. It yields the protein CASSLGLAGGQETQYF.

V is TRBV11-2 and J is TRBJ1-3; 11 bases agree with TRBD1. The J segment lost 2 bases and the V segment lost 5 bases, leaving 5 bases of the junction unmatched. CDR1 SGHAT and CDR2 FQNNGV come from the germline V gene. CDR3 size: 16 residues. The CDR3 nucleotides are TGTGCCAGCAGCCCTAGGGGACAGGGGGCTGGAAACACCATATATTTT. Its translation is CASSPRGQGAGNTIYF.

V usage is TRBV4-1 and J usage is TRBJ1-2, with 9 bases lining up with TRBD1. The CDR3 totals 17 residues. V trimming: 1 base; J trimming: 6 bases; junction bases outside the gene matches: 12. The V gene's germline CDR1 is MGHRA and CDR2 YSYEKL. The DNA for the CDR3 is TGCGCCAGCAGCCAAGCCCTAAATAGACAGGGGGGTCATGGCTACACCTTC. Its protein product is CASSQALNRQGGHGYTF.

This chain uses TRBV7-6 with TRBJ2-7, with D perhaps matching TRBD2 (6 bases). V was clipped by 6 bases and J by 0 bases, with 18 bases between them. Per germline, CDR1 SGHVS and CDR2 FNYEAQ. CDR3 size: 16 residues. CDR3 region: CASRGRRDGTSYEQYF. The DNA of the CDR3 is TGTGCCAGCAGGGGTCGGCGGGATGGAACCTCCTACGAGCAGTACTTC.

J is TRBJ1-2 and V is TRBV11-2; D is uncertain. The CDR3 has 12 amino acids. V was pared by 5 bases and J by 8 bases, with 12 bases between. Per germline, CDR1 SGHAT and CDR2 FQNNGV. CDR3 coding DNA: TGTGCCAGCAGCGGTAGCGCCTGGGGCTACACCTTC. Its translation is CASSGSAWGYTF.

The table lists this clone with a few counts. The chain couples TRBV4-3 to TRBJ2-1; no definite D call. V lost 2 bases and J lost 7, with 9 bases in between. There are 13 residues in the CDR3. The germline CDR1 and CDR2 sequences are LGHNA and YSLEER. The CDR3 loop is CASSQSLHNEQFF. DNA of the CDR3: TGCGCCAGCAGCCAAAGTCTACATAATGAGCAGTTCTTC.

The rearrangement uses TRBV5-1 and TRBJ2-7; no firm D call. V was clipped by 4 bases and J by 0 bases, with 5 bases between them. There are 12 residues in the CDR3. Germline lookup yields CDR1 SGHRS and CDR2 YFSETQ. The chain's CDR3 is CASSPSSYEQYF. CDR3 coding DNA: TGCGCCAGCAGCCCTAGCTCCTACGAGCAGTACTTC.

The CDR3 DNA follows: TGTGCCAGCAGCTTCGTAGGGACGGGTGGGGAGACCCAGTACTTC. This encodes CASSFVGTGGETQYF. V gene TRBV7-9 combines with J gene TRBJ2-5; D could derive from TRBD1 or TRBD2 (5 bases each). The CDR3 covers 15 residues. Trimming pared 3 bases from V and 5 bases from J, leaving 16 bases between. Germline loops: CDR1 SEHNR, CDR2 FQNEAQ (reference sequence).

The chain has TRBV7-2 and TRBJ1-1; 9 nucleotides agree with TRBD1. CDR3 length: 13 amino acids. Germline V gene data show CDR1 as SGHTA and CDR2 as FQGNSA. Trimming cost V 5 bases and J 4 bases; bases outside gene matches: 2. The CDR3 spells CASSQDRGTEAFF. In DNA form, the CDR3 reads TGTGCCAGCAGCCAGGACAGGGGCACTGAAGCTTTCTTT.

This clone has a handful of counts. This chain joins TRBV6-5 and TRBJ2-7; perhaps TRBD2 as D (5 bases). The germline V and J ends were trimmed by 0 bases and 0 bases, with 6 bases remaining between them. The CDR3 has 14 amino acids. The V gene's germline CDR1 is MNHEY and CDR2 SVGAGI. CDR3 loop: CASSYSGVSYEQYF. The DNA for the CDR3 is TGTGCCAGCAGTTACTCCGGGGTCTCCTACGAGCAGTACTTC.